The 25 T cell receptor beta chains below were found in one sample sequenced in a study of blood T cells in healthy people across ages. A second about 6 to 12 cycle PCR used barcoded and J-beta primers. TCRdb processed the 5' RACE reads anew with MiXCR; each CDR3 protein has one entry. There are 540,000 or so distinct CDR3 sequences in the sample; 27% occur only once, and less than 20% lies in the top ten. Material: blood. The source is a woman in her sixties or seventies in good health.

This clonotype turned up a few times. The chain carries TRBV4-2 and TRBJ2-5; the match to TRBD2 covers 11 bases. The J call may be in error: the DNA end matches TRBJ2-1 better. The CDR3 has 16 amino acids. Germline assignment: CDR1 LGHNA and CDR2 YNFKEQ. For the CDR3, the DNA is TGTGCCAGCAGCCAAGAAGGGACTAGCGGAAGCCCCGAGCAGTTCTTC. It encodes CASSQEGTSGSPEQFF.

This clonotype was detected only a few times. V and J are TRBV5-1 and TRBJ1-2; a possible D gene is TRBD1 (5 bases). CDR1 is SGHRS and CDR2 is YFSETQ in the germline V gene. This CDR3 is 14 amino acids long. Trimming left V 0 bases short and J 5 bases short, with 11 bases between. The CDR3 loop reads CASSLDRSFYGYTF. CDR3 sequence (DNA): TGCGCCAGCAGCTTGGACAGGAGCTTTTATGGCTACACCTTC.

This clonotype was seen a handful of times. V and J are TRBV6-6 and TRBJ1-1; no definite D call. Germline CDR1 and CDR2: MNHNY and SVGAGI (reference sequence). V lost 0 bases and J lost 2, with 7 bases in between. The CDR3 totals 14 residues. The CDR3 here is CASSYSAGNTEAFF. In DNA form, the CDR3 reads TGTGCCAGCAGTTACTCGGCGGGTAACACTGAAGCTTTCTTT.

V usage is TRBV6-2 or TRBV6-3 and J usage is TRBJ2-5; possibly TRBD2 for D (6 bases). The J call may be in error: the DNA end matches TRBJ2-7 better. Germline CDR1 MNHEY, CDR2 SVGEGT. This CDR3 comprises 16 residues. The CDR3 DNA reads TGTGCCAGCAGTTATAGCCGGGACTGGAGCTCCTACGAGCAGTACTTC. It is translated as CASSYSRDWSSYEQYF.

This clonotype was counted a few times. In nucleotides, the CDR3 is TGTGCCAGCAGCGCCAGTTTAGTAGCAGAAAAACTGTTTTTT. Translation: CASSASLVAEKLFF. This chain joins TRBV9 and TRBJ1-4; D is ambiguous. CDR3 size: 14 residues. Germline lookup yields CDR1 SGDLS and CDR2 YYNGEE. V lost 3 bases and J lost 8, with 14 bases in between.

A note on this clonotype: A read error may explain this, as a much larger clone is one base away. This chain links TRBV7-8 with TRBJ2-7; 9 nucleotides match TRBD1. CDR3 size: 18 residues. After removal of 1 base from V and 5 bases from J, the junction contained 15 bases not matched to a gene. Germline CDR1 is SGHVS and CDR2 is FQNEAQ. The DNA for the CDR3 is TGTGCCAGCAGCTTAGAGCACAGGGGGCGGTCAACAGACGACGAGCAGTACTTC. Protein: CASSLEHRGRSTDDEQYF. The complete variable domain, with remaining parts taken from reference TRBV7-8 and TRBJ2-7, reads GAGVSQSPRYKVAKRGQDVALRCDPISGHVSLFWYQQALGQGPEFLTYFQNEAQLDKSGLPSDRFFAERPEGSVSTLKIQRTQQEDSAVYLCASSLEHRGRSTDDEQYFGPGTRLTVT.

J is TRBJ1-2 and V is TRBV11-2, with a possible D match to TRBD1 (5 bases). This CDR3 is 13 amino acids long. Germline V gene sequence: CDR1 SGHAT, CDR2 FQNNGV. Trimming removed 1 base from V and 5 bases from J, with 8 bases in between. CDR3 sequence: CASSLGGFYGYTF. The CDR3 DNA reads TGTGCCAGCAGCTTAGGGGGGTTTTATGGCTACACCTTC.

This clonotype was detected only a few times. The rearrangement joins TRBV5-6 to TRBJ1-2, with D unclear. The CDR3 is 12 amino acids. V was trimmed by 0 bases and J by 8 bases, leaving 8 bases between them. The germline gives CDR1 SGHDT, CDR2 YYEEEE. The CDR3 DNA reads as TGTGCCAGCAGCTTGGAGGCGGAAGGCTACACCTTC. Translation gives CASSLEAEGYTF.

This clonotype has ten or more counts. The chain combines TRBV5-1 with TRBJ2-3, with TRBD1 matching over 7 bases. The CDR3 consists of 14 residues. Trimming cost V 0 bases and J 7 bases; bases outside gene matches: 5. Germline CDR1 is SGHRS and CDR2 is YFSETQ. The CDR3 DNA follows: TGCGCCAGCAGCTTGGGTACAGGGGTGAATACGCAGTATTTT. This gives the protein CASSLGTGVNTQYF.

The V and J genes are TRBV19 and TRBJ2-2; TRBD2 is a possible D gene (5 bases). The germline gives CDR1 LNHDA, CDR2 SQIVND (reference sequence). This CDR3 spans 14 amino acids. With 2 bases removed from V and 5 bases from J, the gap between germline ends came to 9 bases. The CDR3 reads CASSISGGTGELFF. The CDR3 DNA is TGTGCCAGTAGTATATCTGGCGGGACCGGGGAGCTGTTTTTT.

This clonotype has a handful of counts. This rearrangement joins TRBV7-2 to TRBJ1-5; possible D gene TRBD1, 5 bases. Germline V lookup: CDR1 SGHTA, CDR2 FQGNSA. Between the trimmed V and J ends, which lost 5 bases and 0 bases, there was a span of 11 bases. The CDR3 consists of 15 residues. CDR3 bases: TGTGCCAGCAGCCTGGGGCCCTATAGCAATCAGCCCCAGCATTTT. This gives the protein CASSLGPYSNQPQHF. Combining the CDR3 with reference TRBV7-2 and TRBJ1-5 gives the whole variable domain GAGVSQSPSNKVTEKGKDVELRCDPISGHTALYWYRQSLGQGLEFLIYFQGNSAPDKSGLPSDRFSAERTGGSVSTLTIQRTQQEDSAVYLCASSLGPYSNQPQHFGDGTRLSIL.

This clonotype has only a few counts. CDR3 loop: CASSLHRATNEKLFF. For the CDR3, the DNA is TGTGCCAGCAGTTTACACAGGGCAACTAATGAAAAACTGTTTTTT. This chain joins TRBV27 and TRBJ1-4; D is perhaps TRBD1 (6 bases). Deletions cut 2 bases from V and 0 bases from J, with 7 bases between. The CDR3 length is 15 residues. Germline-derived CDR1 and CDR2 are MNHEY and SMNVEV (reference sequence).

Written as DNA, the CDR3 is TGTGCCAGCAGCTTTTTGGGCTTCTATGGCTACACCTTC. Translation gives CASSFLGFYGYTF. The chain is built from TRBV7-2 and TRBJ1-2, with no clear D. CDR1 is SGHTA and CDR2 is FQGNSA in the germline V gene. V was trimmed by 3 bases and J by 4 bases, leaving 9 bases between them. The CDR3 extends over 13 amino acids.

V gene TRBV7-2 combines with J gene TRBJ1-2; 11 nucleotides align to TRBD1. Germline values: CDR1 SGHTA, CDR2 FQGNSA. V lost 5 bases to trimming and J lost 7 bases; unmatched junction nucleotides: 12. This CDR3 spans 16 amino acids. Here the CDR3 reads CASSPHVPGQGGGYTF. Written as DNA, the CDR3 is TGTGCCAGCAGCCCCCATGTACCGGGACAGGGGGGTGGCTACACCTTC.

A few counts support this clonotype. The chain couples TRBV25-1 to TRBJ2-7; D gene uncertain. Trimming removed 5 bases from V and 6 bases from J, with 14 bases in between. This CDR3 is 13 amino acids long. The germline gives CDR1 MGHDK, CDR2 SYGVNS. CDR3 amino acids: CASSRSPAFEQYF. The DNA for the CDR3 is TGTGCCAGCAGTAGGTCCCCAGCGTTCGAGCAGTACTTC.

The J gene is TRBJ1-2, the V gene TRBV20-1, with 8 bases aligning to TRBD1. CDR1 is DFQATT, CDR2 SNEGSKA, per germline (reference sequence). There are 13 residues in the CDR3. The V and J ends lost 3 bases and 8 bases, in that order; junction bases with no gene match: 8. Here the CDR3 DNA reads TGCAGTGCTAGCCGGACAGGGTCGGGGGGCTACACCTTC. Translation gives CSASRTGSGGYTF.

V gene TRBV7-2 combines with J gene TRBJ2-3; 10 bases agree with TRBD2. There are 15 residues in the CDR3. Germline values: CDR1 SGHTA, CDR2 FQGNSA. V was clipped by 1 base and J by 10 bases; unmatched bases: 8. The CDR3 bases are TGTGCCAGCAGCTTAGTAGCAAGCGGGGGGGCGTCGCAGTATTTT. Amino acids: CASSLVASGGASQYF. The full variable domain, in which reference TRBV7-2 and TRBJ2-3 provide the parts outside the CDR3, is GAGVSQSPSNKVTEKGKDVELRCDPISGHTALYWYRQSLGQGLEFLIYFQGNSAPDKSGLPSDRFSAERTGGSVSTLTIQRTQQEDSAVYLCASSLVASGGASQYFGPGTRLTVL.

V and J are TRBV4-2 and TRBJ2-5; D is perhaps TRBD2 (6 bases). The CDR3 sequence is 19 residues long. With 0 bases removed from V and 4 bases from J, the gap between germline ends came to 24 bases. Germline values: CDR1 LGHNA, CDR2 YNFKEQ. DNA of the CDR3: TGTGCCAGCAGCCAAGATCGCGGGGTTGGAGACCGCTCAGGAGAGACCCAGTACTTC. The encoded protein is CASSQDRGVGDRSGETQYF.

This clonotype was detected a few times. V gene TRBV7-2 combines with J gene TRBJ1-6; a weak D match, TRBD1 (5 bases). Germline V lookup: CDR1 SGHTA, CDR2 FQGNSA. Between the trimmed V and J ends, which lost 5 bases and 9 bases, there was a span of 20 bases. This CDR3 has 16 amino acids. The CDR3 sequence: CASSPVGAPAVSPLHF. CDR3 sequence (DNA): TGTGCCAGCAGCCCGGTCGGGGCCCCGGCGGTTTCACCCCTCCACTTT. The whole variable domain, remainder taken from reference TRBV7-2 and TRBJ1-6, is GAGVSQSPSNKVTEKGKDVELRCDPISGHTALYWYRQSLGQGLEFLIYFQGNSAPDKSGLPSDRFSAERTGGSVSTLTIQRTQQEDSAVYLCASSPVGAPAVSPLHFGNGTRLTVT.

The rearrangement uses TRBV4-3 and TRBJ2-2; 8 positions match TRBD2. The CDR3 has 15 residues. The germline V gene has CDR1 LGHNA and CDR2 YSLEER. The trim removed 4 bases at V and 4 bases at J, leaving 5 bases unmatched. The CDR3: CASSPGLGLTGELFF. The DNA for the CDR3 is TGCGCCAGCAGCCCGGGACTAGGGCTCACCGGGGAGCTGTTTTTT.

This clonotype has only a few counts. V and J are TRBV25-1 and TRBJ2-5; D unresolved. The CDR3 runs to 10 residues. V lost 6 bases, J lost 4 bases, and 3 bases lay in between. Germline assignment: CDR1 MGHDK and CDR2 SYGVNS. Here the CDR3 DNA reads TGTGCCAGCAGAAGAGAGACCCAGTACTTC. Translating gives CASRRETQYF.

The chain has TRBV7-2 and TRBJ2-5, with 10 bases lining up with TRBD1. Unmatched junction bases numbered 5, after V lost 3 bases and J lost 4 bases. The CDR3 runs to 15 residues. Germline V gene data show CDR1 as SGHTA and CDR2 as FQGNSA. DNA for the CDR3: TGTGCCAGCAGCTTTCGGGACAGGGGCAGAGAGACCCAGTACTTC. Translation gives CASSFRDRGRETQYF.

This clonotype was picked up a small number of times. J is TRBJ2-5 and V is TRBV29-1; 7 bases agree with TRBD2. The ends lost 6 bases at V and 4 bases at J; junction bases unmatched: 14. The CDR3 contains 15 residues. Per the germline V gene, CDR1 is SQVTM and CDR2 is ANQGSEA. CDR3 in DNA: TGCAGCGTACTCACGGGAGGCGTAAAAGGAGAGACCCAGTACTTC. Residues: CSVLTGGVKGETQYF.

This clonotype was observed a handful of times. CDR3 loop: CASSLDGGPSRKLFF. CDR3 sequence (DNA): TGCGCCAGCAGCTTGGACGGGGGCCCTTCTCGAAAACTGTTTTTT. The chain couples TRBV5-1 to TRBJ1-4; D possibly corresponds to TRBD1 (6 bases). Germline assignment: CDR1 SGHRS and CDR2 YFSETQ. Trimming pared 0 bases from V and 10 bases from J, leaving 16 bases between. The CDR3 sequence is 15 residues long.

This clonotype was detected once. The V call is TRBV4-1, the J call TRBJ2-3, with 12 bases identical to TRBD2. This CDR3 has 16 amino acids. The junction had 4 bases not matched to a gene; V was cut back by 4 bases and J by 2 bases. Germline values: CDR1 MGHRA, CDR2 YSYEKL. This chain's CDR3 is CASSPRTSGATDTQYF. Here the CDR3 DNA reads TGCGCCAGCAGCCCGCGGACTAGCGGGGCCACAGATACGCAGTATTTT.